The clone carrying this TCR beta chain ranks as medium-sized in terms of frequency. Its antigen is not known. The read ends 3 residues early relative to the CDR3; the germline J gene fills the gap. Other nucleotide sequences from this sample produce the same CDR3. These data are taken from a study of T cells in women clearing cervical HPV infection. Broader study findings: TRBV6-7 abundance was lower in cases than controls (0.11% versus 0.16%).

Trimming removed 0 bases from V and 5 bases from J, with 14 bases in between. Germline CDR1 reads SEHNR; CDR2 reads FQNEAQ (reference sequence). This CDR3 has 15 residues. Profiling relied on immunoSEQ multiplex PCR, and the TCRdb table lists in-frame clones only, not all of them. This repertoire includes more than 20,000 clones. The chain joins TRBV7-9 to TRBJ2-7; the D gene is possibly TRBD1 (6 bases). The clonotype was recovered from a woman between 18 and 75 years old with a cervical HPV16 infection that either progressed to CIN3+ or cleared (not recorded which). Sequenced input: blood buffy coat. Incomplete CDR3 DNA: TGTGCCAGCAGCTTAGCCCTGACTCGGGACAACGAG. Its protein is CASSLALTRDNE. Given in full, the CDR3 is CASSLALTRDNEQYF. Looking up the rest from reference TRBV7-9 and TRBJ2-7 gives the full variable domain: DTGVSQNPRHKITKRGQNVTFRCDPISEHNRLYWYRQTLGQGPEFLTYFQNEAQLEKSRLLSDRFSAERPKGSFSTLEIQRTEQGDSAMYLCASSLALTRDNEQYFGPGTRLTVT.